This T cell receptor (beta chain) was identified during a study of technical replicates of blood from several donors (TCRdb year 2017). V lost 6 bases and J lost 5 bases; the stretch between them is 8 bases long. The CDR3 contains 12 residues, cysteine and phenylalanine counted. The sequence is cut down to CDR3 DNA, 36 bases in frame from base 1. CDR1 SGHAT and CDR2 FQDESV are derived from the germline V gene (reference sequence). Libraries were constructed by the immunoSEQ multiplex PCR assay. This immuneACCESS table, as held by TCRdb, lists in-frame sequences with V and J called but not all clones. Of the missing ones, under half trace to an unresolved V gene in checked studies; the others have no known cause. Within this sample are about 85,000 clones, with roughly 94% of them counted one time only. The ten most abundant clones make up about 0.25% of the sample. A note on this clone: The clone's antigen remains unknown. Base qualities are not recorded, but no much larger clone differs from it by a single base.

The sequenced sample was T cells isolated from PBMCs. This receptor was taken from a human donor in good health. Recombination connected TRBV11-1 to TRBJ2-1; the D gene is perhaps TRBD1, from 5 matching bases. For the CDR3, the sequence is CASRQVNNEQFF. The bases read TGTGCCAGCAGACAGGTCAACAATGAGCAGTTCTTC.